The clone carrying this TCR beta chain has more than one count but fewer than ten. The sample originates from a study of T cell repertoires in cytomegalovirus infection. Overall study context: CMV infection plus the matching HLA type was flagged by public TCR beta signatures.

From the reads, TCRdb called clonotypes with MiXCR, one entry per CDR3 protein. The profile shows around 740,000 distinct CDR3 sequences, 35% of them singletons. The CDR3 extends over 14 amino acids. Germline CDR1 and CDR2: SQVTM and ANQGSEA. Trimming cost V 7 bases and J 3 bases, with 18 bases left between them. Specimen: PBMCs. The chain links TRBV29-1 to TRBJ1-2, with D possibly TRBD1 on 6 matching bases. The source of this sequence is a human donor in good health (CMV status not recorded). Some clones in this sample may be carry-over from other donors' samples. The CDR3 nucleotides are TGCAGCGGACTACAGGGTTCCCCCCACTATGGCTACACCTTC. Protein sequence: CSGLQGSPHYGYTF.